Shown below are 24 T cell receptor beta chains from a single sample sequenced in a study of T cell changes during pregnancy in multiple sclerosis. Method: immunoSEQ multiplex PCR; TCRdb's copy keeps in-frame clones and lacks some. Of around 48,000 clones listed, 88% were seen once; the top ten hold 0.95% to 1.5%. Source: CD4+ T cells from peripheral blood mononuclear cells, taken in the second trimester of pregnancy. These receptors all stem from a female donor with multiple sclerosis, enrolled in a pregnancy study.

J is TRBJ2-7 and V is TRBV7-2; 9 nucleotides align to TRBD2. V was clipped by 5 bases and J by 6 bases; unmatched bases: 11. Germline V gene sequence: CDR1 SGHTA, CDR2 FQGNSA. CDR3 length: 15 amino acids. The DNA of the CDR3 is TGTGCCAGCAGCGCCTCCCAGGGACTAGCAAGCGAGCAGTACTTC. Translated: CASSASQGLASEQYF.

This chain links TRBV6-5 with TRBJ1-4; 10 bases are a match to TRBD1. This CDR3 comprises 16 residues. V trimming: 2 bases; J trimming: 8 bases; junction bases outside the gene matches: 8. The germline V gene encodes CDR1 MNHEY and CDR2 SVGAGI. The chain's CDR3 is CASSYGAGTGVEKLFF. CDR3 coding DNA: TGTGCCAGCAGTTACGGCGCCGGGACAGGGGTAGAAAAACTGTTTTTT.

This rearrangement joins TRBV5-4 to TRBJ2-3; a weak D match, TRBD1 (6 bases). V lost 4 bases, J lost 1 base, and 13 bases lay in between. Germline-derived CDR1 and CDR2 are SGHNT and YYREEE (reference sequence). The CDR3 contains 15 residues. CDR3 bases: TGTGCCAGCAGCCCCGGACAGCGCCGCACAGATACGCAGTATTTT. Protein product: CASSPGQRRTDTQYF.

This chain connects TRBV5-1 to TRBJ1-2; 9 positions match TRBD1. The CDR3 has 16 residues. Germline CDR1 is SGHRS and CDR2 is YFSETQ. J lost 3 bases, V lost 0 bases, and 6 bases had no gene match. As DNA, the CDR3 is TGCGCCAGCAGCTTGGCTCCGGACAGGGGTGACTATGGCTACACCTTC. Its protein is CASSLAPDRGDYGYTF.

This chain connects TRBV5-6 to TRBJ2-2, with 9 bases that match TRBD1. Trimming took 2 bases from V and 7 from J; bases not matched to a gene: 6. This CDR3 is 15 amino acids long. CDR1 SGHDT and CDR2 YYEEEE come from the germline V gene. For the CDR3, the DNA is TGTGCCAGCAGCTTCTGGGACAGGGACAGCGGGGAGCTGTTTTTT. It encodes CASSFWDRDSGELFF.

The rearrangement joins TRBV5-1 to TRBJ1-4; 7 positions match TRBD1. Germline assignment: CDR1 SGHRS and CDR2 YFSETQ. V dropped 1 base and J dropped 6; count of bases not matched to a gene: 3. This CDR3 has 14 amino acids. The CDR3 protein is CASSLPGQYEKLFF. CDR3 bases: TGCGCCAGCAGCTTGCCGGGACAGTATGAAAAACTGTTTTTT.

The chain employs TRBV7-2 and TRBJ2-2; possibly TRBD1 for D (5 bases). The CDR3 is 15 amino acids. V lost 5 bases to trimming and J lost 11 bases, with 21 bases between them. Germline-derived CDR1 and CDR2 are SGHTA and FQGNSA. The CDR3 DNA reads TGTGCCAGCAGCCCTCCTTCGCAGGGCAATCGAGAGCTGTTTTTT. It is translated as CASSPPSQGNRELFF.

The V and J genes are TRBV11-2 and TRBJ1-4, with TRBD1 as a possible D gene (6 bases). Trimming removed 5 bases from V and 3 bases from J, with 16 bases in between. Looked up from germline, CDR1 is SGHAT and CDR2 is FQNNGV. The CDR3 contains 16 residues. The CDR3 DNA is TGTGCCAGCAGCATACAGGGCGCGGCGGCTAATGAAAAACTGTTTTTT. This encodes CASSIQGAAANEKLFF. Full variable domain (rest looked up from reference TRBV11-2 and TRBJ1-4): EAGVAQSPRYKIIEKRQSVAFWCNPISGHATLYWYQQILGQGPKLLIQFQNNGVVDDSQLPKDRFSAERLKGVDSTLKIQPAKLEDSAVYLCASSIQGAAANEKLFFGSGTQLSVL.

This clone was counted a few times. The J gene is TRBJ1-1, the V gene TRBV30, with 11 nucleotides matching TRBD1. Per the germline V gene, CDR1 is GTSNPN and CDR2 is SVGIG (reference sequence). The CDR3 consists of 17 residues. The V segment lost 4 bases and the J segment 1 base; nucleotides outside the gene matches: 11. CDR3 sequence (DNA): TGTGCCTGGACCCCCCTACCCGGGACAGGGGGGAACACTGAAGCTTTCTTT. It codes for CAWTPLPGTGGNTEAFF.

This chain links TRBV28 with TRBJ2-1; maybe TRBD1 (5 bases). Germline loops: CDR1 MDHEN, CDR2 SYDVKM. The CDR3 is 15 amino acids. V shed 5 bases and J shed 0 bases, with 11 bases lying between them. The CDR3 here is CASSRSRGSYNEQFF. The CDR3 DNA sequence: TGTGCCAGCAGTCGTTCTAGGGGCTCCTACAATGAGCAGTTCTTC.

CDR3 in DNA: TGTGCCAGCAGCTTAGCAGCCCAGGGGGCTGGAAACACCATATATTTT. Amino acids: CASSLAAQGAGNTIYF. The V call is TRBV7-8, the J call TRBJ1-3, with TRBD1 matching over 7 bases. Germline V lookup: CDR1 SGHVS, CDR2 FQNEAQ. CDR3 length equals 16 residues. J was trimmed by 2 bases and V by 0 bases; bases with no gene match: 4. The variable domain in full, with the rest retrieved from reference TRBV7-8 and TRBJ1-3, is GAGVSQSPRYKVAKRGQDVALRCDPISGHVSLFWYQQALGQGPEFLTYFQNEAQLDKSGLPSDRFFAERPEGSVSTLKIQRTQQEDSAVYLCASSLAAQGAGNTIYFGEGSWLTVV.

The CDR3 bases are TGTGCCAGCAGCCGTTCACAGGGGGCAAGTAATTCACCCCTCCACTTT. Residues: CASSRSQGASNSPLHF. V is TRBV7-9 and J is TRBJ1-6, with 9 nucleotides matching TRBD1. The CDR3 covers 16 residues. Germline V gene data show CDR1 as SEHNR and CDR2 as FQNEAQ (reference sequence). V was clipped by 5 bases and J by 6 bases; unmatched bases: 8.

The chain couples TRBV7-2 to TRBJ1-5; 7 nucleotides align to TRBD1. Germline lookup yields CDR1 SGHTA and CDR2 FQGNSA. V trimming: 0 bases; J trimming: 1 base; junction bases outside the gene matches: 0. The CDR3 spans 15 residues. CDR3 nucleotide sequence: TGTGCCAGCAGCTTAGCAGGGGGCAGCAATCAGCCCCAGCATTTT. Translating it yields CASSLAGGSNQPQHF.

This sequence joins TRBV7-9 and TRBJ2-1; the match to TRBD2 covers 9 bases. The CDR3 consists of 19 residues. V was pared by 6 bases and J by 0 bases, with 15 bases of the junction left unmatched. Germline V lookup: CDR1 SEHNR, CDR2 FQNEAQ (reference sequence). CDR3 sequence reads: CASRTRHGGRGSSYNEQFF. The CDR3 nucleotides are TGTGCCAGCAGAACAAGGCACGGCGGGAGGGGCTCCTCCTACAATGAGCAGTTCTTC.

This clone has only a few counts. This chain links TRBV2 with TRBJ1-2, with a tentative D call TRBD1 (6 bases). Trimming took 2 bases from V and 4 from J, leaving 14 bases between them. The CDR3 is made up of 15 amino acids. Germline V CDR1 and CDR2: SNHLY, FYNNEI. In DNA, the CDR3 is TGTGCCAGCAGTGAAAGTCCGGACAGAGCCTATGGCTACACCTTC. This sequence encodes CASSESPDRAYGYTF.

The genes are TRBV7-2 and TRBJ2-3, with 13 bases fitting TRBD2. The length of the CDR3 is 18 residues. Germline lookup yields CDR1 SGHTA and CDR2 FQGNSA. The ends lost 3 bases at V and 0 bases at J; junction bases unmatched: 6. CDR3 sequence reads: CASSLGLAGPLSTDTQYF. For the CDR3, the DNA is TGTGCCAGCAGCTTGGGACTAGCGGGACCTCTTAGCACAGATACGCAGTATTTT.

This chain links TRBV7-2 with TRBJ2-6; D call uncertain. The germline gives CDR1 SGHTA, CDR2 FQGNSA. The CDR3 totals 16 residues. The V and J ends lost 5 bases and 0 bases respectively, with 11 bases between them. CDR3 in amino acids: CASSPRRSSGANVLTF. CDR3 nucleotides: TGTGCCAGCAGCCCCCGCCGGAGCTCTGGGGCCAACGTCCTGACTTTC.

The chain joins TRBV14 to TRBJ1-2; 8 nucleotides match TRBD1. The germline V gene has CDR1 SGHDN and CDR2 FVKESK. With 3 bases clipped from V and 14 bases from J, the junction kept 2 bases outside the gene matches. The CDR3 is made up of 10 amino acids. This CDR3 reads CASSQTGETF. For the CDR3, the DNA is TGTGCCAGCAGCCAGACAGGGGAGACCTTC. The full variable domain, with the rest looked up from reference TRBV14 and TRBJ1-2, is EAGVTQFPSHSVIEKGQTVTLRCDPISGHDNLYWYRRVMGKEIKFLLHFVKESKQDESGMPNNRFLAERTGGTYSTLKVQPAELEDSGVYFCASSQTGETFGSGTRLTVV.

The V and J genes are TRBV9 and TRBJ2-1; 9 bases are a match to TRBD1. CDR3 length: 16 residues. Germline assignment: CDR1 SGDLS and CDR2 YYNGEE. J lost 4 bases, V lost 0 bases, and 5 bases had no gene match. The CDR3 nucleotides read TGTGCCAGCAGCGTAGCTCCCGGGACAGGGTACAATGAGCAGTTCTTC. Amino acids: CASSVAPGTGYNEQFF. Full variable domain (missing parts from reference TRBV9 and TRBJ2-1): DSGVTQTPKHLITATGQRVTLRCSPRSGDLSVYWYQQSLDQGLQFLIQYYNGEERAKGNILERFSAQQFPDLHSELNLSSLELGDSALYFCASSVAPGTGYNEQFFGPGTRLTVL.

The V and J genes are TRBV19 and TRBJ2-1; 8 positions match TRBD2. The CDR3 has 17 residues. The trim removed 4 bases at V and 1 base at J, leaving 9 bases unmatched. The germline V gene encodes CDR1 LNHDA and CDR2 SQIVND (reference sequence). DNA for the CDR3: TGTGCCAGTAGTAAGCGGGGGTCCCCGCGGTCCTACAATGAGCAGTTCTTC. This gives the protein CASSKRGSPRSYNEQFF.

The chain employs TRBV12-5 and TRBJ2-3; 7 bases map to TRBD2. The CDR3 spans 16 residues. Germline CDR1 reads LGHNT; CDR2 reads FRNRAP. V trimming: 0 bases; J trimming: 8 bases; junction bases outside the gene matches: 11. CDR3 DNA sequence: TGTGCTAGTGGTTTGGTAATAGGACTAGATAAAGGTACGCAGTATTTT. Its protein product is CASGLVIGLDKGTQYF.

V is TRBV5-4 and J is TRBJ2-3; 8 bases match TRBD2. The ends lost 0 bases at V and 1 base at J; junction bases unmatched: 4. The CDR3 sequence is 16 residues long. Germline CDR1 reads SGHNT; CDR2 reads YYREEE (reference sequence). CDR3 DNA sequence: TGTGCCAGCAGCTTGGTTGCGGGAGGTCGCACAGATACGCAGTATTTT. Translation gives CASSLVAGGRTDTQYF.

This clone was detected only once. The J gene is TRBJ2-7, the V gene TRBV10-1, with TRBD1 identical over 7 bases. Germline assignment: CDR1 WNHNN and CDR2 SYGVQD (reference sequence). There are 14 residues in the CDR3. Unmatched junction bases numbered 7, after V lost 3 bases and J lost 5 bases. The CDR3 nucleotides read TGCGCCAGCAGTGATGCGAGACAGGGCCACGAGCAGTACTTC. Its translation: CASSDARQGHEQYF.

The chain is built from TRBV7-9 and TRBJ1-1; D is unresolved. Germline CDR1 and CDR2: SEHNR and FQNEAQ (reference sequence). The CDR3 is 14 residues long. The V end was cut by 4 bases, the J end by 6 bases, with 15 bases between. CDR3 nucleotides: TGTGCCAGCAGCTCGACGAGGTCTTGGCCTGAAGCTTTCTTT. It yields the protein CASSSTRSWPEAFF. Looking up the rest from reference TRBV7-9 and TRBJ1-1 gives the full variable domain: DTGVSQNPRHKITKRGQNVTFRCDPISEHNRLYWYRQTLGQGPEFLTYFQNEAQLEKSRLLSDRFSAERPKGSFSTLEIQRTEQGDSAMYLCASSSTRSWPEAFFGQGTRLTVV.